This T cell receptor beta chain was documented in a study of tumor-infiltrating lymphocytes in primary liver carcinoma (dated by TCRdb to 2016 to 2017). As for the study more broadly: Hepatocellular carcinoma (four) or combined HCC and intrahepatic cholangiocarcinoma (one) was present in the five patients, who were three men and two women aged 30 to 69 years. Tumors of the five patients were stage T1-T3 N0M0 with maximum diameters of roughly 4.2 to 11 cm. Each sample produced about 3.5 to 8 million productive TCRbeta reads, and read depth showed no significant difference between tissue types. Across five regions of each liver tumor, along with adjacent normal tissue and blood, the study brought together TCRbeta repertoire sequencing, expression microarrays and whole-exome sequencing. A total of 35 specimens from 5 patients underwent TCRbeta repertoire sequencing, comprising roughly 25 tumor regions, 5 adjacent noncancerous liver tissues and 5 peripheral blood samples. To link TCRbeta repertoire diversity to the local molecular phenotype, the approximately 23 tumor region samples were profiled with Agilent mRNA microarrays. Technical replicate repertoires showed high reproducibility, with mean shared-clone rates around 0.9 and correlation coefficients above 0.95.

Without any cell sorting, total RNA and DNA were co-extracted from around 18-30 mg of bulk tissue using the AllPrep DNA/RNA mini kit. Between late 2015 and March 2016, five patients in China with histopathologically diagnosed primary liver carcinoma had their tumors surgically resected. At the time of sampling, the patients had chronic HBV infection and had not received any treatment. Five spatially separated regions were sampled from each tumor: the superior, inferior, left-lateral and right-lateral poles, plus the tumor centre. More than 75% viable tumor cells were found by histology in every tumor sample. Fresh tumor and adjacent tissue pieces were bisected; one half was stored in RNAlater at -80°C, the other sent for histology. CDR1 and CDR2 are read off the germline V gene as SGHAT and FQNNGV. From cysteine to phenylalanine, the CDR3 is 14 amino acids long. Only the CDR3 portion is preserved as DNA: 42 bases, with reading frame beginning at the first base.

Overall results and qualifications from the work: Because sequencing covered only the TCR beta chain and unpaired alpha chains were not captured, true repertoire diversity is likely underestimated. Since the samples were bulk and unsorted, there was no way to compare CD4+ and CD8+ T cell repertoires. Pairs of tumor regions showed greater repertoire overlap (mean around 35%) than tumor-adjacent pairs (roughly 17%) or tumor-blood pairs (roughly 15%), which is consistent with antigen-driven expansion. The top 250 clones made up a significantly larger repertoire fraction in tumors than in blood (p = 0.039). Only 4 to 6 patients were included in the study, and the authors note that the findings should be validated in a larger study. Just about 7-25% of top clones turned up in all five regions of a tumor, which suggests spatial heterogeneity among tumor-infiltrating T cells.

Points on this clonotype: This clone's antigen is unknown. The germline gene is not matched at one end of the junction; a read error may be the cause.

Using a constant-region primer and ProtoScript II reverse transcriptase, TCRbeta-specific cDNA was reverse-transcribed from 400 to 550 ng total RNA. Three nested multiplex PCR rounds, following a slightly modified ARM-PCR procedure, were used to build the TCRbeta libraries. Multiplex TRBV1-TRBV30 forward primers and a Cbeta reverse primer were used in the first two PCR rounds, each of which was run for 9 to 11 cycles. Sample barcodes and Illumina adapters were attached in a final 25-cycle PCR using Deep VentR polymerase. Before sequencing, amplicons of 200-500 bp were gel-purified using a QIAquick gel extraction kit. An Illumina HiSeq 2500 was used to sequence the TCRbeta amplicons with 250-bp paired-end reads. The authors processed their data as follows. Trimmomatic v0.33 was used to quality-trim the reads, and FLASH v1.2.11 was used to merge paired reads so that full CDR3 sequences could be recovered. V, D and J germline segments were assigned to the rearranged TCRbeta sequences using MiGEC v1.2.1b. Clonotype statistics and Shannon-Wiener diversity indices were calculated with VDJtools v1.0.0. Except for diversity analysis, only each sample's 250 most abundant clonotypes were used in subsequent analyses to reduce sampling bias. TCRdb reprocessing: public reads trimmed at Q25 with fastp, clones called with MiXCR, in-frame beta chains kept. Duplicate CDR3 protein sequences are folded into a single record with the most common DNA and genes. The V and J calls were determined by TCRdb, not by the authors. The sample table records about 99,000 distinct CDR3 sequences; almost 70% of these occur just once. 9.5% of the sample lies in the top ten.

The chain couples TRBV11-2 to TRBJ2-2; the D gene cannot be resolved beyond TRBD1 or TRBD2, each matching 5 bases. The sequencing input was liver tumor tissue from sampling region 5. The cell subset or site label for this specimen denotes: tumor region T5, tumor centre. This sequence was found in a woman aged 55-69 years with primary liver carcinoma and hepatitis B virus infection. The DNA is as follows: TGTGCCAGCAGCTTAGAGTGGGTTGGCAGGGAGCTTTTTTTT. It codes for CASSLEWVGRELFF.